This TCR beta chain came from a study of CD8+ T cells in alopecia areata. CD4+ cells from 4 or 5 patients were sorted into CD25+CD127- cells. This clone was recorded only once. It was cDNA, reverse transcribed from extracted RNA, that served as the sequencing template. The assay was immunoSEQ multiplex PCR, and TCRdb's table has in-frame clones only and misses some. The repertoire has under 9,000 clones, 70% to 85% of them found once; the top ten carry approximately 2.7%. The sequenced material came from CD4+ Tregs sorted from blood. This clonotype was sampled from a human donor with alopecia areata.

The DNA for the CDR3 is TGTGCCAGCAGCTACGGTTTTTCTTGGCAGAACACTGAAGCTTTCTTT. It is translated as CASSYGFSWQNTEAFF. This chain connects TRBV11-2 to TRBJ1-1; no clear D gene. Between the trimmed V and J ends, which lost 4 bases and 1 base, there was a span of 16 bases. The CDR3 covers 16 residues. Germline CDR1 and CDR2: SGHAT and FQNNGV.